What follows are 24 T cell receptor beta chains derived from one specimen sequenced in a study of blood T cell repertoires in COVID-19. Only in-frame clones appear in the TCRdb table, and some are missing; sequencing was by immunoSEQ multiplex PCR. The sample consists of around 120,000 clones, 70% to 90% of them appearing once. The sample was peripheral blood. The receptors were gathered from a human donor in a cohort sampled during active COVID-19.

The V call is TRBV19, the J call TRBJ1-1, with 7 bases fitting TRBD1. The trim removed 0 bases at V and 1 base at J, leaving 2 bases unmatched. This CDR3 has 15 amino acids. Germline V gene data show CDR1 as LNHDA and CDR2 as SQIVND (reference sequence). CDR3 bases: TGTGCCAGTAGTATAGACTACAGGGGGAACACTGAAGCTTTCTTT. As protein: CASSIDYRGNTEAFF.

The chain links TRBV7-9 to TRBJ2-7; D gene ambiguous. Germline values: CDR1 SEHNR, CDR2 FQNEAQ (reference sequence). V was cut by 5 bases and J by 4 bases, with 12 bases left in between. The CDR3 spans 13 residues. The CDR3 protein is CASSPGRRYEQYF. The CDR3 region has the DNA TGTGCCAGCAGCCCTGGAAGGCGGTACGAGCAGTACTTC.

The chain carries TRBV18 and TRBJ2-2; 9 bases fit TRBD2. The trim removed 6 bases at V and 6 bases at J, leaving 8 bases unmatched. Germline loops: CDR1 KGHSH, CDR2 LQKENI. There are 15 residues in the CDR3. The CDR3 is CASSTGTSISGELFF. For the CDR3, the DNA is TGTGCCAGCTCGACCGGGACTAGCATATCCGGGGAGCTGTTTTTT.

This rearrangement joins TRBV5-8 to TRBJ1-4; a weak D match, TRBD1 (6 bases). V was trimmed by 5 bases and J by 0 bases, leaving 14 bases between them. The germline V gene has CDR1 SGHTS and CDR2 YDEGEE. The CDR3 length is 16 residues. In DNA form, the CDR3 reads TGTGCCAGCAGGGCGGACAGTCCGGCAACTAATGAAAAACTGTTTTTT. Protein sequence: CASRADSPATNEKLFF.

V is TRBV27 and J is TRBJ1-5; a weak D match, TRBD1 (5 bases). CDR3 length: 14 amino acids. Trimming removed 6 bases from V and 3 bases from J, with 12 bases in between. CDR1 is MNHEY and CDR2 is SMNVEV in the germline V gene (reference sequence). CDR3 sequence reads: CASSWSRDNQPQHF. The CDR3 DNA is TGTGCCAGCAGCTGGAGCAGGGACAATCAGCCCCAGCATTTT.

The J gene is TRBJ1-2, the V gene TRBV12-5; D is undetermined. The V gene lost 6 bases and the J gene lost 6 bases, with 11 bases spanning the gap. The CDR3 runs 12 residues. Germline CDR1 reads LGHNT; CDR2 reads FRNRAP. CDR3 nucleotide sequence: TGTGCTAGTGGCTCCTCCCCCCATGGCTACACCTTC. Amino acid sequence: CASGSSPHGYTF.

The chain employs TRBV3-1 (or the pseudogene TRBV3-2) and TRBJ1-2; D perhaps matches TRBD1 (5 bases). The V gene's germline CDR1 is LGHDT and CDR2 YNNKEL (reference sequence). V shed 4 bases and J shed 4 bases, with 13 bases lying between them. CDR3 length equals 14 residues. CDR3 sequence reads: CASSPTRDGYGYTF. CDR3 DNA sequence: TGTGCCAGCAGCCCTACCAGGGATGGCTATGGCTACACCTTC.

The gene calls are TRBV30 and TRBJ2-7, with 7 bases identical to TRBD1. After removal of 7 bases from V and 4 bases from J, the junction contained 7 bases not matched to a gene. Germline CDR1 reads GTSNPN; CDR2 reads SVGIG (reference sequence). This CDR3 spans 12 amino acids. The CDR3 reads CALNRGTYEQYF. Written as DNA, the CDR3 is TGTGCCTTGAACAGGGGAACGTACGAGCAGTACTTC.

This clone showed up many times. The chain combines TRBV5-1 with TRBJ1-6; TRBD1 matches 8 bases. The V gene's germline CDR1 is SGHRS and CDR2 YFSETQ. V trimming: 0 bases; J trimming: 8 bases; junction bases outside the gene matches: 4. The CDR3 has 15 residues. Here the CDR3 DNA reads TGCGCCAGCAGCTTGGTCGCAGGGGGCCATTCACCCCTCCACTTT. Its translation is CASSLVAGGHSPLHF.

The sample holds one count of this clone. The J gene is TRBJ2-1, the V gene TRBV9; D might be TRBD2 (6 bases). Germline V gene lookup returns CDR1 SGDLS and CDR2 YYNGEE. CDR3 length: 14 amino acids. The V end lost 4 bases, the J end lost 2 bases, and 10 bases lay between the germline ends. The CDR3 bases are TGTGCCAGCAGCCCGGGGGAGGCCTACAATGAGCAGTTCTTC. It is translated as CASSPGEAYNEQFF.

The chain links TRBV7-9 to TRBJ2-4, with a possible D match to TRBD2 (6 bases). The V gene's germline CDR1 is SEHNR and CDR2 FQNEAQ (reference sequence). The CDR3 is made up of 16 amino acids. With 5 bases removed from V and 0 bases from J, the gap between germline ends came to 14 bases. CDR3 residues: CASSPERGLAKNIQYF. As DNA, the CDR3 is TGTGCCAGCAGCCCCGAACGGGGGTTAGCCAAAAACATTCAGTACTTC. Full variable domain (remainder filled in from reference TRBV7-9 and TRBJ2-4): DTGVSQNPRHKITKRGQNVTFRCDPISEHNRLYWYRQTLGQGPEFLTYFQNEAQLEKSRLLSDRFSAERPKGSFSTLEIQRTEQGDSAMYLCASSPERGLAKNIQYFGAGTRLSVL.

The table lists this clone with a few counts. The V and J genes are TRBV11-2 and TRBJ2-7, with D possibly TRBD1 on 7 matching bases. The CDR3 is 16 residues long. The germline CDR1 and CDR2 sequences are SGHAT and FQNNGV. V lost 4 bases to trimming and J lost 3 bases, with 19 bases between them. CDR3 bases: TGTGCCAGCAGCTCGGGGGACAGACCGATTGACTACGAGCAGTACTTC. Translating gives CASSSGDRPIDYEQYF.

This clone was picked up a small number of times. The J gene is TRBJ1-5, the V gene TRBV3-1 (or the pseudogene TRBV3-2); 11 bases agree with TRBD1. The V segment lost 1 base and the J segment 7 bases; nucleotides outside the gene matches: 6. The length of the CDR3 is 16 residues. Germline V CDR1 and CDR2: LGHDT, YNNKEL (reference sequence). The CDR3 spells CASSQGTGGRIQPQHF. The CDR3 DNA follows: TGTGCCAGCAGCCAAGGGACAGGGGGCAGAATCCAGCCCCAGCATTTT.

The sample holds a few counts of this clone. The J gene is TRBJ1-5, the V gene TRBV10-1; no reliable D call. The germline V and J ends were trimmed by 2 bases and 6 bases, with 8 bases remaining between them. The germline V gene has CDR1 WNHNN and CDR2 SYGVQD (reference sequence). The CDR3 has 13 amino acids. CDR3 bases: TGCGCCAGCAGTGAGAATATCGGTCAGCCCCAGCATTTT. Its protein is CASSENIGQPQHF.

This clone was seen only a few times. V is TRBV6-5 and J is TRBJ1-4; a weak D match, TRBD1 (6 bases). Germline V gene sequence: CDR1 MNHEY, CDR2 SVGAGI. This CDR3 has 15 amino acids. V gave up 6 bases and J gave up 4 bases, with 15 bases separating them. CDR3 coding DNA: TGTGCCAGCAGCCATATGACAGGTGGTAATGAAAAACTGTTTTTT. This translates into CASSHMTGGNEKLFF.

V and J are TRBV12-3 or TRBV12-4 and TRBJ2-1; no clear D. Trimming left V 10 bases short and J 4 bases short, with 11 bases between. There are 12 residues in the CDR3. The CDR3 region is CATRISYNEQFF. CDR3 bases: TGTGCCACCAGAATCTCTTACAATGAGCAGTTCTTC.

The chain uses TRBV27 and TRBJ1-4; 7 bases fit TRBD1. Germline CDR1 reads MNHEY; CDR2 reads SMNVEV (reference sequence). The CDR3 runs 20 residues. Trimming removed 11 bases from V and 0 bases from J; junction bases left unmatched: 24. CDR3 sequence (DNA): TGTGCCCTCAGGGCTAGAAGGCAGGGGGGTCAAACTGCAACTAATGAAAAACTGTTTTTT. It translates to CALRARRQGGQTATNEKLFF.

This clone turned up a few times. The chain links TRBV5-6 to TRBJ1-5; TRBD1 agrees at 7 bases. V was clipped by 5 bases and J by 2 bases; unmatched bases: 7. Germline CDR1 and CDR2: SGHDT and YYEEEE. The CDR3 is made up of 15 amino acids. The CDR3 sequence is CASSTGVIGNQPQHF. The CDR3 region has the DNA TGTGCCAGCAGTACAGGGGTTATCGGCAATCAGCCCCAGCATTTT. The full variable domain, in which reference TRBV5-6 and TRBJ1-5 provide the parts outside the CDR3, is DAGVTQSPTHLIKTRGQQVTLRCSPKSGHDTVSWYQQALGQGPQFIFQYYEEEERQRGNFPDRFSGHQFPNYSSELNVNALLLGDSALYLCASSTGVIGNQPQHFGDGTRLSIL.

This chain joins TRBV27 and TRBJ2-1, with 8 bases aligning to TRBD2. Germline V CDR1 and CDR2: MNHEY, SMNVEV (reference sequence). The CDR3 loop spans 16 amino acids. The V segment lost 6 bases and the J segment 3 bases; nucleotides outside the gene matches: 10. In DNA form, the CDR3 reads TGTGCCAGCAGCCCCGTCGGCAGCGGGGGCTACAATGAGCAGTTCTTC. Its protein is CASSPVGSGGYNEQFF.

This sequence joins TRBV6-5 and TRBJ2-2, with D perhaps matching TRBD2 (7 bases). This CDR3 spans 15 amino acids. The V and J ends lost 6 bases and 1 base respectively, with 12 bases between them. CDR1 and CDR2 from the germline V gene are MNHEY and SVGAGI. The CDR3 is CASRRGGLNTGELFF. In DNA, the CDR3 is TGTGCCAGCAGAAGGGGGGGACTGAACACCGGGGAGCTGTTTTTT.

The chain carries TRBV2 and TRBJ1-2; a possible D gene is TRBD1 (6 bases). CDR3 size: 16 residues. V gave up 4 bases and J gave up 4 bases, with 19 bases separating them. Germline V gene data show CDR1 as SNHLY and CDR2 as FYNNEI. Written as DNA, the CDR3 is TGTGCCAGCAGTGGGTATCGGGGGGGCGCCGGCTATGGCTACACCTTC. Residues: CASSGYRGGAGYGYTF.

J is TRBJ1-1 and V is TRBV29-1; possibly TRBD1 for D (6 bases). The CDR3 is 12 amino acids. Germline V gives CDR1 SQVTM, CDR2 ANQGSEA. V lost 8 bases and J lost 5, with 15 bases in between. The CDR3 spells CSIVEGGTEAFF. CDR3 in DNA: TGCAGCATCGTGGAGGGGGGGACTGAAGCTTTCTTT.

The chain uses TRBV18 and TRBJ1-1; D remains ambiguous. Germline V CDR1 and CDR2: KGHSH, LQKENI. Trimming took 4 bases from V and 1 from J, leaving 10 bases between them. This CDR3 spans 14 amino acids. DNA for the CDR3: TGTGCCAGCTCACGAACCATAGCGAACACTGAAGCTTTCTTT. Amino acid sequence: CASSRTIANTEAFF.

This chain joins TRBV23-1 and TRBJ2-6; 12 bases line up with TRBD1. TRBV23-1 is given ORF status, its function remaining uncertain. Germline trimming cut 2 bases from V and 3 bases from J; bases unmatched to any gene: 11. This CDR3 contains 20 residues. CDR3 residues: CASSQNPPGQGAFGANVLTF. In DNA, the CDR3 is TGCGCCAGCAGTCAAAATCCACCGGGACAGGGGGCTTTTGGGGCCAACGTCCTGACTTTC.